Shown below are 22 T cell receptor beta chains from a single sample sequenced in a study of CD8+ T cells in alopecia areata. It was cDNA, reverse transcribed from extracted RNA, that served as the sequencing template. The protocol was immunoSEQ multiplex PCR, while the TCRdb copy is restricted to in-frame clones and leaves out a portion. The sample includes under 350,000 clones, roughly 60% of them seen just once. Treatment defined: oral pan-JAK inhibitor, 5-10 mg twice daily. The sequences come from CD4+ T cells sorted from blood, collected at week 24, from a patient treated with tofacitinib. The receptors were sampled from a human donor with alopecia areata.

The CDR3 spells CASSSGLAGDTGELFF. In DNA, the CDR3 is TGTGCCAGCAGCAGCGGACTAGCGGGGGACACCGGGGAGCTGTTTTTT. V is TRBV11-2 and J is TRBJ2-2; 13 positions agree with TRBD2. CDR1 is SGHAT, CDR2 FQNNGV, per germline. The ends lost 5 bases at V and 3 bases at J; junction bases unmatched: 3. There are 16 residues in the CDR3.

This clone showed up just a few times. The CDR3 carries no conserved terminal phenylalanine or tryptophan, so it likely arises from a read error. The DNA is left out, because the CDR3 cannot be placed on it with certainty; the CDR3 is given as TCRdb lists it. The chain combines TRBV2 with TRBJ2-7; the table names TRBD1, a call not compared with the DNA. The germline V gene has CDR1 SNHLY and CDR2 FYNNEI. The CDR3 extends over 12 residues, inclusive of both ends. The CDR3 region is CASSELSSGTPI.

This chain uses TRBV6-5 with TRBJ2-5, with TRBD2 identical over 12 bases. Germline V gives CDR1 MNHEY, CDR2 SVGAGI. There are 15 residues in the CDR3. The V gene end was trimmed by 6 bases and the J gene end by 5 bases; junction bases not matched to a gene: 7. CDR3 protein: CASSDLAGGLETQYF. CDR3 in DNA: TGTGCCAGCAGCGACCTAGCGGGGGGGCTGGAGACCCAGTACTTC.

Only one count was recorded for this clone. Different DNA sequences within this sample yield the same CDR3. The chain employs TRBV9 and TRBJ2-3; 10 bases line up with TRBD2. Trimming removed 3 bases from V and 4 bases from J; junction bases left unmatched: 2. From germline, CDR1 is SGDLS and CDR2 YYNGEE. This CDR3 has 14 amino acids. CDR3 sequence: CASSAGLAADTQYF. The CDR3 DNA follows: TGTGCCAGCAGCGCCGGACTAGCGGCAGATACGCAGTATTTT.

The V gene is TRBV5-1, the J gene TRBJ2-3; D is unresolved. In germline, CDR1 is SGHRS, CDR2 YFSETQ. The CDR3 loop spans 14 amino acids. Trimming pared 6 bases from V and 1 base from J, leaving 12 bases between. Here the CDR3 DNA reads TGCGCCAGCAAGAAAGACCACCGCACAGATACGCAGTATTTT. This translates into CASKKDHRTDTQYF.

The chain is built from TRBV7-2 and TRBJ1-1; TRBD1 aligns across 8 bases. The CDR3 extends over 16 amino acids. From germline, CDR1 is SGHTA and CDR2 FQGNSA. V lost 3 bases, J lost 4 bases, and 10 bases stayed unmatched. CDR3 region: CASSFLRGLRGTEAFF. The CDR3 DNA reads as TGTGCCAGCAGCTTTCTCAGGGGGCTCAGGGGCACTGAAGCTTTCTTT. Variable domain in full (rest from reference TRBV7-2 and TRBJ1-1): GAGVSQSPSNKVTEKGKDVELRCDPISGHTALYWYRQSLGQGLEFLIYFQGNSAPDKSGLPSDRFSAERTGGSVSTLTIQRTQQEDSAVYLCASSFLRGLRGTEAFFGQGTRLTVV.

The rearrangement links TRBV5-1 to TRBJ2-7; 8 bases agree with TRBD1. V lost 7 bases and J lost 7; bases outside the gene matches: 10. The CDR3 runs 13 residues. CDR1 SGHRS and CDR2 YFSETQ come from the germline V gene. CDR3 residues: CASRPQGAEEQYF. As DNA, the CDR3 is TGCGCCAGCCGTCCTCAGGGGGCAGAGGAGCAGTACTTC. The full variable domain, in which reference TRBV5-1 and TRBJ2-7 provide the parts outside the CDR3, is KAGVTQTPRYLIKTRGQQVTLSCSPISGHRSVSWYQQTPGQGLQFLFEYFSETQRNKGNFPGRFSGRQFSNSRSEMNVSTLELGDSALYLCASRPQGAEEQYFGPGTRLTVT.

The chain carries TRBV2 and TRBJ2-5; tentative D call: TRBD2 (6 bases). The CDR3 totals 15 residues. CDR1 is SNHLY and CDR2 is FYNNEI in the germline V gene. Trimming left V 2 bases short and J 2 bases short, with 12 bases between. The CDR3 region is CASSESWRGQETQYF. CDR3 in DNA: TGTGCCAGCAGTGAAAGTTGGCGGGGACAAGAGACCCAGTACTTC. The variable domain in full, with the rest retrieved from reference TRBV2 and TRBJ2-5, is EPEVTQTPSHQVTQMGQEVILRCVPISNHLYFYWYRQILGQKVEFLVSFYNNEISEKSEIFDDQFSVERPDGSNFTLKIRSTKLEDSAMYFCASSESWRGQETQYFGPGTRLLVL.

This clone was detected a few times. The genes are TRBV29-1 and TRBJ2-7, with D perhaps TRBD1 or TRBD2 (5 bases each). Trimming pared 4 bases from V and 2 bases from J, leaving 6 bases between. Germline V gene lookup returns CDR1 SQVTM and CDR2 ANQGSEA. The CDR3 covers 11 residues. CDR3 region: CSVVGPYEQYF. The CDR3, as DNA: TGCAGCGTTGTGGGACCCTACGAGCAGTACTTC.

There are a few counts of this clone. Here the CDR3 DNA reads TGTGCCAGCAGTGGTCAGCGGGGGGCGTACTATGGCTACACCTTC. Its translation: CASSGQRGAYYGYTF. V gene TRBV27 combines with J gene TRBJ1-2, with a possible D match to TRBD1 (6 bases). The CDR3 covers 15 residues. V was clipped by 5 bases and J by 3 bases, with 16 bases between them. Germline lookup yields CDR1 MNHEY and CDR2 SMNVEV (reference sequence).

Comment on this clone: The sample carries other DNA sequences with the same CDR3. The V gene is TRBV29-1, the J gene TRBJ2-7; 8 bases are shared with TRBD1. Germline assignment: CDR1 SQVTM and CDR2 ANQGSEA. This CDR3 is 13 amino acids long. V gave up 3 bases and J gave up 4 bases; unmatched junction bases: 5. The CDR3 here is CSVEYRGVYEQYF. CDR3 sequence (DNA): TGCAGCGTTGAGTACAGGGGGGTGTACGAGCAGTACTTC.

In its sample, this clone was seen a few times. The genes are TRBV5-1 and TRBJ1-2, with TRBD1 matching 9 bases. Germline assignment: CDR1 SGHRS and CDR2 YFSETQ. The V and J ends lost 4 bases and 4 bases, in that order; junction bases with no gene match: 2. The CDR3 runs to 13 residues. The CDR3 region is CASSEGQGYGYTF. CDR3 DNA sequence: TGCGCCAGCAGCGAGGGACAGGGCTATGGCTACACCTTC.

The CDR3 nucleotides are TGTGCCAGCAGCTCCCAGGGCGGGGGGGCCCAAGAGACCCAGTACTTC. Its protein product is CASSSQGGGAQETQYF. The chain recombines TRBV7-2 with TRBJ2-5, with TRBD2 matching over 9 bases. Germline V gives CDR1 SGHTA, CDR2 FQGNSA. Unmatched junction bases numbered 7, after V lost 4 bases and J lost 1 base. The CDR3 spans 16 residues.

The CDR3 nucleotides are TGTGCCAGCACCACCCTCCGGGGACAGGGCCCAGAGACCCAGTACTTC. This translates into CASTTLRGQGPETQYF. The chain uses TRBV25-1 and TRBJ2-5; 9 positions match TRBD1. With 7 bases clipped from V and 4 bases from J, the junction kept 13 bases outside the gene matches. The CDR3 contains 16 residues. Per the germline V gene, CDR1 is MGHDK and CDR2 is SYGVNS.

The rearrangement links TRBV4-1 to TRBJ1-2; no firm D call. CDR3 size: 16 residues. With 0 bases removed from V and 0 bases from J, the gap between germline ends came to 11 bases. Germline loops: CDR1 MGHRA, CDR2 YSYEKL. The chain's CDR3 is CASSQDRGLANYGYTF. As DNA, the CDR3 is TGCGCCAGCAGCCAAGATCGCGGGTTAGCTAACTATGGCTACACCTTC.

V is TRBV5-4 and J is TRBJ2-5; 12 positions match TRBD2. The V segment lost 4 bases and the J segment 4 bases; nucleotides outside the gene matches: 5. CDR1 and CDR2 (germline): SGHNT, YYREEE (reference sequence). The CDR3 has 15 residues. The CDR3 nucleotides are TGTGCCAGCAGCCCCCGGACTAGCGGGGTAGAGACCCAGTACTTC. Protein sequence: CASSPRTSGVETQYF.

The chain couples TRBV5-1 to TRBJ2-7, with a weak D call TRBD2 (6 bases). The ends were cut back, 4 bases at V and 4 bases at J, with 24 bases in the middle. Germline CDR1 is SGHRS and CDR2 is YFSETQ. The CDR3 runs to 17 residues. The CDR3, as DNA: TGCGCCAGCAGCCCGGGCTCGGGGGTCAGAGAAACATACGAGCAGTACTTC. Translating gives CASSPGSGVRETYEQYF.

This clone came up a few times. This same CDR3 is encoded by further DNA sequences in the sample. The rearrangement uses TRBV30 and TRBJ1-2; D remains ambiguous. Germline loops: CDR1 GTSNPN, CDR2 SVGIG (reference sequence). This CDR3 is built from 13 residues. The V end was cut by 0 bases, the J end by 2 bases, with 7 bases between. The CDR3 nucleotides are TGTGCCTGGAGTGTATTGGGGAACTATGGCTACACCTTC. It translates to CAWSVLGNYGYTF.

This clone was observed a single time. The chain carries TRBV2 and TRBJ1-6; a weak D match, TRBD1 (5 bases). The CDR3 runs to 13 residues. Per the germline V gene, CDR1 is SNHLY and CDR2 is FYNNEI. Trimming pared 7 bases from V and 9 bases from J, leaving 13 bases between. CDR3 nucleotide sequence: TGTGCCAGCATGGCCAGGGAAGGTTCACCCCTCCACTTT. This translates into CASMAREGSPLHF.

This clone appeared a few times. The chain carries TRBV28 and TRBJ2-6; no reliable D call. Trimming cost V 6 bases and J 1 base, with 10 bases left between them. Germline V gives CDR1 MDHEN, CDR2 SYDVKM. The CDR3 contains 15 residues. CDR3 coding DNA: TGTGCCAGCAGGATGACCAGTTCTGGGGCCAACGTCCTGACTTTC. Its protein product is CASRMTSSGANVLTF.

This clone was seen only once. The gene calls are TRBV4-3 and TRBJ2-3; TRBD1 matches 9 bases. J lost 6 bases, V lost 4 bases, and 11 bases had no gene match. The CDR3 runs to 16 residues. In germline, CDR1 is LGHNA, CDR2 YSLEER. As DNA, the CDR3 is TGCGCCAGCAGCCGAAGTGGGACAGGGCATCACGATACGCAGTATTTT. Residues: CASSRSGTGHHDTQYF.

This chain connects TRBV10-2 to TRBJ2-5; D possibly corresponds to TRBD2 (6 bases). This CDR3 comprises 15 residues. Trimming left V 2 bases short and J 5 bases short, with 15 bases between. Germline CDR1 WSHSY, CDR2 SAAADI. The CDR3, as DNA: TGCGCCAGCAGTGAGAAACGACTAGGGACCGAGACCCAGTACTTC. Protein sequence: CASSEKRLGTETQYF.